A selection of T cell receptor beta chains follows, all from one sample in a study of cytomegalovirus exposure and HLA in healthy donors. Assay: immunoSEQ multiplex PCR; the TCRdb copy retains only in-frame clones and omits some. Of roughly 220,000 clones listed, around 80% are singletons. The sample was PBMCs. These receptors all stem from a man younger than 45 in good health and CMV-seronegative. The CDR3 runs from the conserved cysteine through the conserved F or W.

v_call,j_call,cdr3_aa
TRBV27,TRBJ1-3,CASSYPREVSGNTIYF
TRBV7-2,TRBJ2-1,CASRREEKNEQFF
TRBV28,TRBJ1-6,CASTGANSPLHF
TRBV7-9,TRBJ2-1,CACQGGRNEQFF
TRBV29-1,TRBJ1-3,CSVAGTGAGNTIYF
TRBV4-1,TRBJ2-7,CASSQDPGFVDEQYF
TRBV12-5,TRBJ1-1,CASPPTRPEAFF
TRBV6-1,TRBJ1-6,CASSEALSILNNSPLHF
TRBV4-1,TRBJ2-5,CASSQEILQETQYF
TRBV28,TRBJ1-1,CASSYRDLTEAFF
TRBV6-6,TRBJ1-1,CASSYSTVGGTEAFF
TRBV28,TRBJ1-4,CASSFRGNEKLFF
TRBV6-1,TRBJ1-1,CASSARGRNTEAFF
TRBV4-1,TRBJ2-3,CASSQGWPGSTDTQYF
TRBV5-4,TRBJ2-3,CASSRLLPGLVGDTQYF
TRBV5-1,TRBJ2-5,CASSFRGSRETQYF